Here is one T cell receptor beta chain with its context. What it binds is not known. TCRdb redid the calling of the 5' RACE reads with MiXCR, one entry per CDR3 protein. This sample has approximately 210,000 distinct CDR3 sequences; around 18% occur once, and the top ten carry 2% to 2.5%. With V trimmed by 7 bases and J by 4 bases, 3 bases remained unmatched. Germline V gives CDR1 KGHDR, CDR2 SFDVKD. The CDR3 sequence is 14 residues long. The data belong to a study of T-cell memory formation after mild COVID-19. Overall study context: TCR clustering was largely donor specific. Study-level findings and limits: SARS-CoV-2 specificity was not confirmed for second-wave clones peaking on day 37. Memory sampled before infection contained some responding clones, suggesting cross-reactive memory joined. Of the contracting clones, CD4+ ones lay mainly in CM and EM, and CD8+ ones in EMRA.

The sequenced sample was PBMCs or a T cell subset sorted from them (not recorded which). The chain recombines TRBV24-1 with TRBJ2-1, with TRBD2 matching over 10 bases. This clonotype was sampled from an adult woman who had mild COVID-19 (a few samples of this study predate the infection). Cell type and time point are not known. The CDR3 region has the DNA TGTGCCACCAGCCTAGCGGGGGTTTACAATGAGCAGTTCTTC. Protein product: CATSLAGVYNEQFF.